Presented here are 16 T cell receptor beta chains from one specimen sequenced in a study of tumor-infiltrating lymphocytes in primary liver carcinoma. The template, about 510 ng total RNA, yielded TCR beta cDNA made with a constant-region primer. Construction of TCR beta libraries relied on three successive nested multiplex PCR rounds employing slightly modified ARM-PCR. The two initial PCR rounds, roughly 9 cycles each, used TRBV1-TRBV30 forward and C-beta reverse primers. TCRdb fed the multiplex PCR reads into MiXCR, producing one record per CDR3 protein. The sample consists of fewer than 400,000 distinct CDR3 sequences, about 50% of them appearing once. Unsorted whole blood yielded blood RNA, and germline DNA was extracted as well. Sequencing was carried out using peripheral blood. All receptors come from a woman in her 30s with primary liver carcinoma and hepatitis B virus infection.

Note on this clonotype: At one of its ends the junction is not consistent with the germline gene, which may arise from a read error. The V and J genes are TRBV11-1 and TRBJ2-3, with 7 bases lining up with TRBD1. The CDR3 spans 15 residues. The germline V gene has CDR1 SGHAT and CDR2 FQDESV (reference sequence). The CDR3 loop is CASSLDRSRRDTQYF. Written as DNA, the CDR3 is TGTGCCAGCAGCTTGGACAGGAGTAGGAGAGATACGCAGTACTTT.

This clonotype was observed a handful of times. This chain connects TRBV5-8 to TRBJ2-1, with 12 bases lining up with TRBD2. Germline CDR1 and CDR2: SGHTS and YDEGEE. V was clipped by 4 bases and J by 7 bases; unmatched bases: 6. The CDR3 is 15 residues long. CDR3 bases: TGTGCCAGCAGCCCGACTAGCGGGAGTAGGAATGAGCAGTTCTTC. It yields the protein CASSPTSGSRNEQFF.

On this clonotype itself: Compared with germline, one end of the junction differs, possibly owing to a read error. V gene TRBV11-2 combines with J gene TRBJ2-1; no clear D. Germline CDR1 reads SGHAT; CDR2 reads FQNNGV. CDR3 length: 13 residues. The CDR3 DNA follows: TGTACCAGCAGCTCACAACTATCGGACGAGCAGTTCTTC. The encoded protein is CTSSSQLSDEQFF.

This clonotype was observed a handful of times. CDR3 DNA sequence: TGTGCCAGCAGCCAGACGAACGGGAATACGCAGTATTTT. It encodes CASSQTNGNTQYF. V and J are TRBV7-9 and TRBJ2-3, with D possibly matching TRBD2 (5 bases). The CDR3 runs 13 residues. With 5 bases removed from V and 7 bases from J, the gap between germline ends came to 13 bases. CDR1 is SEHNR, CDR2 FQNEAQ, per germline (reference sequence).

Comments on this clonotype: A much larger clone is a single base away; this may be a read error. CDR3 loop: CSVVKASVRGYNEQFF. CDR3 DNA: TGCAGCGTCGTAAAAGCTAGCGTGAGGGGATACAATGAGCAGTTCTTC. This chain joins TRBV29-1 and TRBJ2-1; weak D call: TRBD2 (6 bases). Trimming left V 6 bases short and J 4 bases short, with 22 bases between. The germline CDR1 and CDR2 sequences are SQVTM and ANQGSEA. The CDR3 spans 16 residues.

This clonotype was counted at least ten times. The chain is built from TRBV29-1 and TRBJ1-2; D might be TRBD1 (6 bases). The germline V gene encodes CDR1 SQVTM and CDR2 ANQGSEA. The CDR3 runs to 13 residues. V lost 3 bases to trimming and J lost 5 bases, with 13 bases between them. The DNA of the CDR3 is TGCAGCGTTGATTCCCAGGGGAGGTATGGCTACACCTTC. As protein: CSVDSQGRYGYTF.

In the case of this clonotype: A read error may produce the germline difference seen at one junction end. The chain couples TRBV5-1 to TRBJ2-7; D is tentatively TRBD1 or TRBD2 (5 bases each). The V gene's germline CDR1 is SGHRS and CDR2 YFSETQ. There are 13 residues in the CDR3. CDR3 DNA: TGCGCCAACAGCTGGGACGAGGCCTACGAGCAGTACTTC. Translated: CANSWDEAYEQYF.

This clonotype was seen ten or more times. The J gene is TRBJ1-2, the V gene TRBV6-5; possibly TRBD1 for D (5 bases). Germline V gene sequence: CDR1 MNHEY, CDR2 SVGAGI. The CDR3 contains 14 residues. With 8 bases removed from V and 8 bases from J, the gap between germline ends came to 21 bases. The CDR3 spells CASLGAGRLEGYTF. DNA of the CDR3: TGTGCCAGCTTAGGGGCAGGGAGGTTGGAAGGCTACACCTTC.

In regard to this clonotype: This clone may be a read error of a much larger clone one base away. The J gene is TRBJ2-5, the V gene TRBV4-2; tentatively, D is TRBD2 (6 bases). The CDR3 length is 14 residues. V was clipped by 1 base and J by 9 bases, with 15 bases between them. The germline V gene has CDR1 LGHNA and CDR2 YNFKEQ. CDR3 in DNA: TGTGCCAGCAGCCAAGTCGGGGGTTTAGGGGCCCAGTACTTC. Its translation is CASSQVGGLGAQYF.

In its sample, this clonotype was seen a few times. The chain links TRBV6-4 to TRBJ2-3, with 7 bases aligning to TRBD2. Per the germline V gene, CDR1 is MRHNA and CDR2 is SNTAGT. The V segment lost 9 bases and the J segment 5 bases; nucleotides outside the gene matches: 14. CDR3 length equals 15 residues. The CDR3 reads CASSKSGNLVDTQYF. CDR3 sequence (DNA): TGTGCCAGTTCGAAAAGCGGGAACCTGGTAGATACGCAGTATTTT.

V and J are TRBV6-6 and TRBJ2-5; the match to TRBD2 covers 10 bases. CDR3 size: 20 residues. With V trimmed by 2 bases and J by 5 bases, 20 bases remained unmatched. Germline CDR1 reads MNHNY; CDR2 reads SVGAGI (reference sequence). CDR3 sequence: CASSYQPISSGGLEEETQYF. The CDR3 nucleotides read TGTGCCAGCAGTTACCAACCGATCTCTAGCGGGGGATTGGAGGAGGAGACCCAGTACTTC.

To note about this clonotype: A read error is possible here, since a much larger clone lies one base away. This rearrangement joins TRBV6-5 to TRBJ2-2, with D hard to call. Germline-derived CDR1 and CDR2 are MNHEY and SVGAGI. This CDR3 spans 15 amino acids. V was trimmed by 2 bases and J by 3 bases, leaving 10 bases between them. CDR3: CASSYLFGYTGELFF. The CDR3 DNA reads TGTGCCAGCAGTTACCTATTTGGGTACACCGGGGAGCTGTTTTTT.

Concerning this clonotype itself: Germline and junction disagree at one end, which may indicate a read error. The V gene is TRBV6-5, the J gene TRBJ2-2; D call uncertain. The CDR3 sequence is 15 residues long. Germline lookup yields CDR1 MNHEY and CDR2 SVGAGI. The CDR3 reads CASRSQPLGPGELFF. DNA of the CDR3: TGTGCTAGCAGATCACAACCTTTAGGGCCCGGGGAGCTGTTTTTT.

This clonotype appeared once. This chain connects TRBV28 to TRBJ1-6; D not certain. The CDR3 has 15 amino acids. Germline loops: CDR1 MDHEN, CDR2 SYDVKM. The V end lost 4 bases, the J end lost 2 bases, and 9 bases lay between the germline ends. CDR3: CASSSAITYNSPLHF. CDR3 in DNA: TGTGCCAGCAGTTCCGCCATCACCTATAATTCACCCCTCCACTTT.

Note on this clonotype: The junction does not match germline at one end; this may be a read error. This sequence joins TRBV7-8 and TRBJ1-5; D possibly corresponds to TRBD1 (6 bases). Germline V gives CDR1 SGHVS, CDR2 FQNEAQ. The CDR3 loop spans 13 amino acids. CDR3 sequence: CASNLSNRDKVHF. CDR3 nucleotides: TGTGCCAGCAACTTAAGCAACCGGGACAAGGTGCATTTT.

At least ten counts were recorded for this clonotype. The CDR3 region has the DNA TGTGCCAGCAGTACCGGACAACCGGTAAACAATGAGCAGTTCTTC. Its translation: CASSTGQPVNNEQFF. This chain uses TRBV6-5 with TRBJ2-1, with a possible D match to TRBD1 (5 bases). V gave up 5 bases and J gave up 5 bases, with 16 bases separating them. The CDR3 spans 15 residues. Germline CDR1 MNHEY, CDR2 SVGAGI.